This T cell receptor beta chain was retrieved from a study of blood T cells in healthy people across ages. Alongside a J-beta primer mix, a sample-barcoded 5' primer served in a second PCR lasting about 6 to 11 cycles. TCRdb reprocessed the 5' RACE reads via MiXCR and lists one record per CDR3 protein. The sample has just over 1 million distinct CDR3 sequences, around 43% seen once. General study findings and limits: Because donor CMV status was unknown, expanded clonotype changes were possibly confounded.

Germline CDR1 and CDR2: SQVTM and ANQGSEA. Germline trimming cut 4 bases from V and 7 bases from J; bases unmatched to any gene: 8. The CDR3 contains 13 residues. This clonotype came up a few times. The antigen remains unidentified. The TCR comes from a woman aged 55-69 years in good health. The chain carries TRBV29-1 and TRBJ1-1, with 8 bases identical to TRBD1. The sample comprised blood. The CDR3 sequence: CSVGAGGAGEAFF. In DNA, the CDR3 is TGCAGCGTTGGCGCAGGGGGCGCCGGTGAAGCTTTCTTT.